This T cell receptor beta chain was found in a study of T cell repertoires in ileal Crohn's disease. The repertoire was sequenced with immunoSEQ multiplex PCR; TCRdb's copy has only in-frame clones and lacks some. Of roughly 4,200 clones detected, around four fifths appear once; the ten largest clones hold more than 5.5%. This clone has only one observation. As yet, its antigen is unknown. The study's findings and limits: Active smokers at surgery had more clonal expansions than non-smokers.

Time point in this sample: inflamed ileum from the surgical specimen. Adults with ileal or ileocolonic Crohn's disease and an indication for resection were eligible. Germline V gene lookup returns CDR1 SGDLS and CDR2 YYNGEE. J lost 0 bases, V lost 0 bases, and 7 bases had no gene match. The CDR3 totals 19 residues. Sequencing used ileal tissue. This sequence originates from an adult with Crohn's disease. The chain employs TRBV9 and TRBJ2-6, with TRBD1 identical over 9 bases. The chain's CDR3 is CASSVGWTGAGSGANVLTF. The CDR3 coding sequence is TGTGCCAGCAGCGTAGGTTGGACAGGGGCCGGCTCTGGGGCCAACGTCCTGACTTTC. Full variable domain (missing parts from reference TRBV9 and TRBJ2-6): DSGVTQTPKHLITATGQRVTLRCSPRSGDLSVYWYQQSLDQGLQFLIQYYNGEERAKGNILERFSAQQFPDLHSELNLSSLELGDSALYFCASSVGWTGAGSGANVLTFGAGSRLTVL.